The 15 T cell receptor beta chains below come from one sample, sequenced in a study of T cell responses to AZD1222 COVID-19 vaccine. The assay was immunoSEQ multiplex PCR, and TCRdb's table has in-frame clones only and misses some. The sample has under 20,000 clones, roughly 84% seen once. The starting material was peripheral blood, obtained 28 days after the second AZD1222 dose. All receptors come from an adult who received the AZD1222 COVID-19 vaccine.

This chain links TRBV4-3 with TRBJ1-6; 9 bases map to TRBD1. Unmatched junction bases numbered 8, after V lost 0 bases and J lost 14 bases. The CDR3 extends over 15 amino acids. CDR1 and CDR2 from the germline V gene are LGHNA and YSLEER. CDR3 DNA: TGCGCCAGCAGCCAAGAGACAGGGGGGGCGAGGGCCCTCCACTTT. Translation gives CASSQETGGARALHF.

CDR3 sequence reads: CASSLLKTGTSDYNEQFF. In DNA form, the CDR3 reads TGCGCCAGCAGCTTGCTCAAAACCGGGACTAGCGACTACAATGAGCAGTTCTTC. The chain joins TRBV5-1 to TRBJ2-1, with TRBD2 identical over 10 bases. CDR1 and CDR2 (germline): SGHRS, YFSETQ. The CDR3 runs 18 residues. The V gene end was trimmed by 1 base and the J gene end by 3 bases; junction bases not matched to a gene: 10.

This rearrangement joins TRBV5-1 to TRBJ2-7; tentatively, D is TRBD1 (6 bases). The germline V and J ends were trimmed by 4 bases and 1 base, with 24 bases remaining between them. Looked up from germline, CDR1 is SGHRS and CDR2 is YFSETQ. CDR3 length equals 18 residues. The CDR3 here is CASSAQTGNGGRSYEQYF. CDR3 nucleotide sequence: TGCGCCAGCAGCGCCCAAACAGGGAATGGGGGTAGGTCCTACGAGCAGTACTTC.

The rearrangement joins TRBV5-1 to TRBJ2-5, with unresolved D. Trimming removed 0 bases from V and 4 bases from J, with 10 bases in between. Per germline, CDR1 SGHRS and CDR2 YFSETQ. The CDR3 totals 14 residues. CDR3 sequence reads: CASSLGSTSETQYF. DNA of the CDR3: TGCGCCAGCAGCTTGGGGAGTACCTCAGAGACCCAGTACTTC.

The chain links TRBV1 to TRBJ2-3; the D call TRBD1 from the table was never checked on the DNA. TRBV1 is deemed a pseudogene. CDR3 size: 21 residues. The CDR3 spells CTSSQVSPFKGPSQRTDTQYF. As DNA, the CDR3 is TGCACCAGCAGCCAAGTTTCACCGTTCAAGGGGCCAAGTCAACGCACAGATACGCAGTATTTT.

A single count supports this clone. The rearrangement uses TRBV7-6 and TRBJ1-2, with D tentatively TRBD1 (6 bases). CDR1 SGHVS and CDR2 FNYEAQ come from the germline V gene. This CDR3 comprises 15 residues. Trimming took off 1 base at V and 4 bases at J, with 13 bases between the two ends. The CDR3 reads CASSLDQSGAYGYTF. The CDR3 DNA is TGTGCCAGCAGCTTAGATCAGTCAGGGGCCTATGGCTACACCTTC.

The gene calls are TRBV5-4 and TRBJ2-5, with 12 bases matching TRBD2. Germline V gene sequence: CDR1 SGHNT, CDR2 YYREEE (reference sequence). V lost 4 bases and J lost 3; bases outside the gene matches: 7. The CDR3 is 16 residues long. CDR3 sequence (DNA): TGTGCCAGCAGCGCCAGACTAGCGGGAGAGGAAGAGACCCAGTACTTC. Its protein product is CASSARLAGEEETQYF.

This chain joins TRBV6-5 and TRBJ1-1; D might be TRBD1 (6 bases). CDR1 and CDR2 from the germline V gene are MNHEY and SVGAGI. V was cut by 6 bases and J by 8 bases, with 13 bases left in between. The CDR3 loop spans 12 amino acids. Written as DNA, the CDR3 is TGTGCCAGCAGCCACCCCGGGACAGAAGCTTTCTTT. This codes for CASSHPGTEAFF.

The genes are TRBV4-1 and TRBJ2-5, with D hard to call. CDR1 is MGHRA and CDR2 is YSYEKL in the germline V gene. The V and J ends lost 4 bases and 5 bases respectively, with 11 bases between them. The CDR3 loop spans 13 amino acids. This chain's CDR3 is CASSRATGETQYF. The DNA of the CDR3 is TGCGCCAGCAGCCGCGCTACTGGCGAGACCCAGTACTTC.

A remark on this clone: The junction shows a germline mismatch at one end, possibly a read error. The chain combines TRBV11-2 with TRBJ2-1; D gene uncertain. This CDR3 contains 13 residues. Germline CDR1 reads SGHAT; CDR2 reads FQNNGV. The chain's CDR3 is CASSTTVVRPKVF. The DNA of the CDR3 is TGTGCCAGCAGCACTACGGTTGTTCGGCCAAAAGTCTTC.

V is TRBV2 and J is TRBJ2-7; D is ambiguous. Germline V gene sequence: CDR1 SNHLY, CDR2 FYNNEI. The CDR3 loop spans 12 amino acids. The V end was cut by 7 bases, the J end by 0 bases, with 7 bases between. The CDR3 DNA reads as TGTGCCAGCAAGTCAGACTCCTACGAGCAGTACTTC. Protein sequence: CASKSDSYEQYF.

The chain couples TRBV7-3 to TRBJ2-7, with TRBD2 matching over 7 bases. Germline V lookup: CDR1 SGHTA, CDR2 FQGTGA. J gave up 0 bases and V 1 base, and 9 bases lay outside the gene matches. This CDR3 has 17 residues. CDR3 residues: CASSLNPPSGSSYEQYF. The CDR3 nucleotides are TGTGCCAGCAGCTTAAACCCCCCTAGCGGAAGCTCCTACGAGCAGTACTTC. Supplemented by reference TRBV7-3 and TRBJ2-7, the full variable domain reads GAGVSQTPSNKVTEKGKYVELRCDPISGHTALYWYRQSLGQGPEFLIYFQGTGAADDSGLPNDRFFAVRPEGSVSTLKIQRTERGDSAVYLCASSLNPPSGSSYEQYFGPGTRLTVT.

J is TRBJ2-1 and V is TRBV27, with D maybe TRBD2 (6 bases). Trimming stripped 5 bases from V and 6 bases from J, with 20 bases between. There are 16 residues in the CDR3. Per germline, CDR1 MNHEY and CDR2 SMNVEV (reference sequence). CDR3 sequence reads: CASSKETGESVNEQFF. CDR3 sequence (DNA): TGTGCCAGCAGTAAAGAGACGGGGGAGTCAGTCAATGAGCAGTTCTTC.

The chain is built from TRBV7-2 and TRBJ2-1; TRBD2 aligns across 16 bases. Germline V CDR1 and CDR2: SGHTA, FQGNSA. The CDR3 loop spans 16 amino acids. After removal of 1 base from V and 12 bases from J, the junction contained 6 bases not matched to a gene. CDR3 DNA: TGTGCCAGCAGCTTAGATGGGACTAGCGGGAGGGCGGTGCAGTTCTTC. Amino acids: CASSLDGTSGRAVQFF. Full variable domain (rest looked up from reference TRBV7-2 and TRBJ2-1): GAGVSQSPSNKVTEKGKDVELRCDPISGHTALYWYRQSLGQGLEFLIYFQGNSAPDKSGLPSDRFSAERTGGSVSTLTIQRTQQEDSAVYLCASSLDGTSGRAVQFFGPGTRLTVL.

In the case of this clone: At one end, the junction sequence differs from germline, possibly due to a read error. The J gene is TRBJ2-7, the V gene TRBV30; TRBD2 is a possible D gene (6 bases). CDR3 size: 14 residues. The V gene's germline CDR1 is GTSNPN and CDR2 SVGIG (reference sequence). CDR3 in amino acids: CAWTPGRSQVEEYF. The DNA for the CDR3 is TGTGCCTGGACCCCTGGGAGGTCCCAAGTCGAGGAGTACTTC. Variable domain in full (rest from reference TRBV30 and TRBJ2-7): SQTIHQWPATLVQPVGSPLSLECTVEGTSNPNLYWYRQAAGRGLQLLFYSVGIGQISSEVPQNLSASRPQDRQFILSSKKLLLSDSGFYLCAWTPGRSQVEEYFGPGTRLTVT.